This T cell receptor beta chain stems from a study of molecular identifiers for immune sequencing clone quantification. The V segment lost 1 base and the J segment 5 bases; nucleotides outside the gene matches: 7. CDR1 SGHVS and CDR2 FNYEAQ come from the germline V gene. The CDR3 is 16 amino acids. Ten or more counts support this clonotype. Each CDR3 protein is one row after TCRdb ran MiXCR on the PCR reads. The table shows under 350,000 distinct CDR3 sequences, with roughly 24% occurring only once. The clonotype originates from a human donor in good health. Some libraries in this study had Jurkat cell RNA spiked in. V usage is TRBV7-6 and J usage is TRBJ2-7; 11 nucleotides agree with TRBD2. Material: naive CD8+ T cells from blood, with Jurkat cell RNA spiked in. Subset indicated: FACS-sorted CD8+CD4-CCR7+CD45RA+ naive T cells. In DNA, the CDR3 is TGTGCCAGCAGCTTAGAACTAGCGGGAGTTTGGCACGAGCAGTACTTC. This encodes CASSLELAGVWHEQYF. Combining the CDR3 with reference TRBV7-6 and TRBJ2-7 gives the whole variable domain GAGVSQSPRYKVTKRGQDVALRCDPISGHVSLYWYRQALGQGPEFLTYFNYEAQQDKSGLPNDRFSAERPEGSISTLTIQRTEQRDSAMYRCASSLELAGVWHEQYFGPGTRLTVT.